A selection of T cell receptor beta chains follows, all from one sample in a study of read filtering for tumor transcriptome and immune sequencing. TCRdb re-analysed the reads in MiXCR, keeping a single row per CDR3 protein. The sample holds about 46,000 distinct CDR3 sequences, 20% seen once. Sequencing used a population of CD138-negative cells sorted from bone marrow. Receptors were obtained from a donor aged 40 or over with multiple myeloma. CDR3s include the opening cysteine and the closing phenylalanine or tryptophan. Clone size is given for some rows only: seen once, a few or many times, or a class if the clone is expanded.

v_gene	abundance	CDR3aa
TRBV23-1	many	CASSHAGSQPQHF
TRBV10-3	many	CAISEGLRGRQPQHF
TRBV24-1	-	CATSDLSEAGATPMGTQYF
TRBV4-2	-	CASSQGYSMTGYNEQFF
TRBV29-1	many	CSVDRAGSYEQYF
TRBV19	many	CASMVGETQYF
TRBV29-1	many	CSVGRNTEAFF
TRBV5-1	many	CASSFNAVANNEQFF
TRBV11-3	many	CASSPNDGLRSNEQFF
TRBV28	few	CASSFNSYEQYF
TRBV4-1	many	CASSLTGADEQFF
TRBV19	few	CASSIGRVAAGELFF
TRBV4-1	-	CASSQPSGELFF
TRBV5-6	few	CASSFGTPTEAFF
TRBV7-8	many	CASSPRDGDYNEQFF
TRBV5-6	few	CASSLRGLKNIQYF
TRBV18	many	CASSPLPAGVGDTQYF
TRBV28	many	CASSTRTSSYEQYF
TRBV6-6	many	CASSYFPGQGSTDTQYF
TRBV7-2	-	CASTLERARQETQYF
TRBV9	many	CASSVGSGRDTGELFF
TRBV7-2	many	CASSFWGGNEQFF
TRBV5-5	-	CASSGSQGAYNEQVF
TRBV7-3	many	CASKIQGGSTEAFF
TRBV7-6	few	CASSLLAGSYNEQFF
TRBV28	many	CASSLSGRSYEQYF
TRBV28	many	CASSGLAYYEQYF
TRBV20-1	many	CSARDRSGRAYEQFF
TRBV19	many	CASRGMGPRGVYEQYF
TRBV29-1	-	CSVLTGGIGEQFF
TRBV20-1	many	CSARDVRTSGSKDSYEQYF
TRBV20-1	many	CSAQSGIHTDTQYF
TRBV2	many	CASSEAVLADSYEQYF
TRBV29-1	many	CSVGRSTETQYF
TRBV12-3/TRBV12-4	-	CASSSGAGQNQPQHF